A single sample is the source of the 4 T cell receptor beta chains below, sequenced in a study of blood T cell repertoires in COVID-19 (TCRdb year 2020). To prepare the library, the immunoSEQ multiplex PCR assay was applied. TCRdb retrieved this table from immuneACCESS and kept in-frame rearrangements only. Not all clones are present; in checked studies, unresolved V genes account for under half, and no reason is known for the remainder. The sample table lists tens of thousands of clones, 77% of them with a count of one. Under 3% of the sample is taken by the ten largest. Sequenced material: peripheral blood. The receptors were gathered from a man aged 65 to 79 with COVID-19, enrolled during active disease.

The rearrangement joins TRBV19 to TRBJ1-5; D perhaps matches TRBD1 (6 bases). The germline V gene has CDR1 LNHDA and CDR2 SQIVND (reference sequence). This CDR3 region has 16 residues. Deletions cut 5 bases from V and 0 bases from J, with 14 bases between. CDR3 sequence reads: CASSVQGPYSNQPQHF. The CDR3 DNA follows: TGTGCCAGTAGTGTACAGGGCCCCTATAGCAATCAGCCCCAGCATTTT.

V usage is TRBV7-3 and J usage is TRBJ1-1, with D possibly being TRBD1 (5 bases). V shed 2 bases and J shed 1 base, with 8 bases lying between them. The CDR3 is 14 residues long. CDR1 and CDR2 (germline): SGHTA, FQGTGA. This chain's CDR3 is CASSLGAGNTEAFF. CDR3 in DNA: TGTGCCAGCAGCTTAGGGGCAGGGAACACTGAAGCTTTCTTT.

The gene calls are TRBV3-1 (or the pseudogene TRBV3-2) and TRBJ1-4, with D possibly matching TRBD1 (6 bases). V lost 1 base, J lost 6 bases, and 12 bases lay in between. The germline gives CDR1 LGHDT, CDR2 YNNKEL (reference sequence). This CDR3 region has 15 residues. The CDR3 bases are TGTGCCAGCAGCCAAGGGGGCAGGGGCGATGAAAAACTGTTTTTT. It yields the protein CASSQGGRGDEKLFF.

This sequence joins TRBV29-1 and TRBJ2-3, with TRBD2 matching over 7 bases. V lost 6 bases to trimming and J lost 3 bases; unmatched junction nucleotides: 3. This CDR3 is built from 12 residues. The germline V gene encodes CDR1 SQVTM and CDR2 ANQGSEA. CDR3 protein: CSVGRGTDTQYF. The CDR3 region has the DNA TGCAGCGTGGGGCGGGGGACAGATACGCAGTATTTT.